Described below is a single T cell receptor (beta chain) sequence and its context. Antigen unknown. V lost 3 bases and J lost 5, with 13 bases in between. The CDR3 totals 15 residues. The germline gives CDR1 MNHNS, CDR2 SASEGT. The source of the sample is a study of OX40 agonist ivuxolimab in advanced cancers. At the level of the study: Head and neck, renal cell, melanoma or hepatocellular carcinoma were the cancers that dose-escalation patients had. Three patients, one with hepatocellular carcinoma and two with cutaneous melanoma, responded partially. Under the entry rules, prior anti-PD-1, anti-PD-L1 or anti-CTLA-4 therapy was allowed, and around 40% had some. Study outcomes and limitations: The mean number of expanded clones was higher in CD8+ T cells than in CD4+.

Profiled with immunoSEQ multiplex PCR; TCRdb holds only in-frame clones, not every one. Of 90,000 to 120,000 clones in the sample, around 93% are singletons; the top ten hold roughly 1.2%. The TCR sequence derives from an adult with an advanced solid tumor such as melanoma, head and neck, liver or kidney cancer. The sequencing here drew on CD4+ or CD8+ T cells sorted from blood, taken in a trial of the OX40 agonist ivuxolimab. This rearrangement joins TRBV6-1 to TRBJ2-2, with a tentative D call TRBD1 (6 bases). The CDR3 sequence is CASSDGRGRTGELFF. The CDR3 DNA reads as TGTGCCAGCAGTGACGGCAGGGGAAGGACCGGGGAGCTGTTTTTT.